The 18 T cell receptor beta chains reported below all come from one sample, sequenced in a study of T cell responses to AZD1222 COVID-19 vaccine. Sequenced by immunoSEQ multiplex PCR; TCRdb stores in-frame clones only, minus some. In the table there are 120,000 or so clones, approximately 90% of which are singletons. Sequences were derived from peripheral blood, sampled on day 0 of MenACWY control vaccination. These receptors were collected from an adult in good health.

The V call is TRBV7-3, the J call TRBJ1-2; the D is unclear. Trimming stripped 5 bases from V and 7 bases from J, with 17 bases between. CDR3 length: 14 residues. CDR1 SGHTA and CDR2 FQGTGA come from the germline V gene. CDR3 in amino acids: CASSPNGRARGYTF. DNA of the CDR3: TGTGCCAGCAGCCCGAACGGACGTGCGCGTGGCTACACCTTC. The full variable domain, in which reference TRBV7-3 and TRBJ1-2 provide the parts outside the CDR3, is GAGVSQTPSNKVTEKGKYVELRCDPISGHTALYWYRQSLGQGPEFLIYFQGTGAADDSGLPNDRFFAVRPEGSVSTLKIQRTERGDSAVYLCASSPNGRARGYTFGSGTRLTVV.

The rearrangement joins TRBV9 to TRBJ2-1; D may match TRBD1 or TRBD2 (5 bases each). Trimming stripped 3 bases from V and 10 bases from J, with 11 bases between. Germline V gene data show CDR1 as SGDLS and CDR2 as YYNGEE. The CDR3 contains 12 residues. The DNA of the CDR3 is TGTGCCAGCAGCGCAGGGTTAGCGGAGCAGTTCTTC. Its translation is CASSAGLAEQFF.

The chain carries TRBV7-9 and TRBJ1-2; D unclear. Germline V gene sequence: CDR1 SEHNR, CDR2 FQNEAQ (reference sequence). V lost 1 base and J 7 bases, leaving 16 bases between the germline ends. CDR3 size: 15 residues. As DNA, the CDR3 is TGTGCCAGCAGCTTAGTGGGCAGTCTTTCAGGTGGCTACACCTTC. Translating gives CASSLVGSLSGGYTF.

In this sample, this clone turned up once. The CDR3 reads CASTLTSGRVDTQYF. CDR3 in DNA: TGTGCCAGTACCCTGACTAGCGGGAGAGTTGATACGCAGTATTTT. The chain joins TRBV19 to TRBJ2-3; 12 nucleotides align to TRBD2. The germline CDR1 and CDR2 sequences are LNHDA and SQIVND (reference sequence). The V and J ends lost 7 bases and 6 bases, in that order; junction bases with no gene match: 8. CDR3 length: 15 residues.

This chain links TRBV6-5 with TRBJ1-3; a weak D match, TRBD1 (6 bases). This CDR3 has 14 residues. V was clipped by 6 bases and J by 0 bases, with 9 bases between them. Germline V gives CDR1 MNHEY, CDR2 SVGAGI. The CDR3 DNA is TGTGCCAGCAGCAGGGGCCACTCTGGAAACACCATATATTTT. This encodes CASSRGHSGNTIYF.

The CDR3 region is CASSPSGWEQFF. The CDR3 DNA sequence: TGCGCCAGCAGTCCCAGCGGGTGGGAGCAGTTCTTC. The chain employs TRBV5-1 and TRBJ2-1; D perhaps matches TRBD2 (6 bases). Germline-derived CDR1 and CDR2 are SGHRS and YFSETQ. V was shortened by 5 bases and J by 10 bases, with 13 bases between the two germline ends. The CDR3 runs to 12 residues.

This chain links TRBV7-9 with TRBJ1-1, with D possibly TRBD1 on 5 matching bases. The CDR3 consists of 15 residues. Germline loops: CDR1 SEHNR, CDR2 FQNEAQ (reference sequence). The V end was cut by 6 bases, the J end by 4 bases, with 18 bases between. CDR3 bases: TGTGCCAGCAGATTCATGGCGGGGGTAGGCACTGAAGCTTTCTTT. This sequence encodes CASRFMAGVGTEAFF.

This clone was counted between two and nine times. The chain employs TRBV27 and TRBJ1-4, with TRBD1 identical over 8 bases. The trim removed 5 bases at V and 2 bases at J, leaving 10 bases unmatched. Germline V lookup: CDR1 MNHEY, CDR2 SMNVEV (reference sequence). This CDR3 has 17 residues. The CDR3 DNA follows: TGTGCCAGCAGTGTTGGAGACAGGGGTCACACTAATGAAAAACTGTTTTTT. Protein product: CASSVGDRGHTNEKLFF. The full variable domain, with the rest looked up from reference TRBV27 and TRBJ1-4, is EAQVTQNPRYLITVTGKKLTVTCSQNMNHEYMSWYRQDPGLGLRQIYYSMNVEVTDKGDVPEGYKVSRKEKRNFPLILESPSPNQTSLYFCASSVGDRGHTNEKLFFGSGTQLSVL.

This chain links TRBV9 with TRBJ1-2; no firm D call. V was trimmed by 0 bases and J by 0 bases, leaving 6 bases between them. Per the germline V gene, CDR1 is SGDLS and CDR2 is YYNGEE. The CDR3 covers 14 residues. CDR3 nucleotides: TGTGCCAGCAGCGTAGGCCCAGCTAACTATGGCTACACCTTC. This sequence encodes CASSVGPANYGYTF.

The chain links TRBV9 to TRBJ1-1; D perhaps matches TRBD1 (5 bases). Germline-derived CDR1 and CDR2 are SGDLS and YYNGEE. CDR3 length: 13 residues. Trimming removed 3 bases from V and 0 bases from J, with 6 bases in between. CDR3 protein: CASSGGVNTEAFF. CDR3 nucleotide sequence: TGTGCCAGCAGCGGAGGGGTGAACACTGAAGCTTTCTTT.

The CDR3 DNA reads TGCGCCAGCAGTAGGACGACTAGCGCCACAGATACGCAGTATTTT. Its protein product is CASSRTTSATDTQYF. This chain joins TRBV10-1 and TRBJ2-3, with 8 bases that match TRBD2. Germline CDR1 is WNHNN and CDR2 is SYGVQD (reference sequence). With V trimmed by 5 bases and J by 2 bases, 6 bases remained unmatched. This CDR3 region has 15 residues.

This chain links TRBV7-9 with TRBJ1-5; 7 bases map to TRBD1. Germline values: CDR1 SEHNR, CDR2 FQNEAQ (reference sequence). V was clipped by 5 bases and J by 2 bases; unmatched bases: 15. This CDR3 is built from 18 residues. The CDR3 here is CASSLGTGTDMGNQPQHF. DNA for the CDR3: TGTGCCAGCAGCCTGGGCACAGGGACAGACATGGGCAATCAGCCCCAGCATTTT.

The gene calls are TRBV29-1 and TRBJ2-5, with a possible D match to TRBD1 (6 bases). Trimming left V 4 bases short and J 5 bases short, with 14 bases between. CDR1 SQVTM and CDR2 ANQGSEA come from the germline V gene. There are 13 residues in the CDR3. The CDR3 nucleotides read TGCAGCGTTGCCAGGGGAGTAGGGGAGACCCAGTACTTC. It translates to CSVARGVGETQYF.

The chain employs TRBV5-1 and TRBJ2-5; 13 nucleotides agree with TRBD2. The CDR3 is 17 residues long. J lost 4 bases, V lost 0 bases, and 6 bases had no gene match. The germline V gene encodes CDR1 SGHRS and CDR2 YFSETQ. For the CDR3, the DNA is TGCGCCAGCAGCTTGGTGACTAGCGGGAGGCCGGGAGAGACCCAGTACTTC. Translating it yields CASSLVTSGRPGETQYF.

The chain uses TRBV2 and TRBJ1-4; D is uncertain. The germline V gene encodes CDR1 SNHLY and CDR2 FYNNEI. This CDR3 spans 14 amino acids. Trimming stripped 8 bases from V and 8 bases from J, with 18 bases between. In DNA form, the CDR3 reads TGTGCCAGCTGCGAGGTGGTGTTGGGGGAAAAACTGTTTTTT. This translates into CASCEVVLGEKLFF.

The V and J genes are TRBV5-8 and TRBJ2-5; D unresolved. This CDR3 is 12 amino acids long. The V end was cut by 0 bases, the J end by 4 bases, with 4 bases between. CDR1 SGHTS and CDR2 YDEGEE come from the germline V gene. CDR3 protein: CASSLVRETQYF. For the CDR3, the DNA is TGTGCCAGCAGCTTGGTTCGAGAGACCCAGTACTTC. Looking up the rest from reference TRBV5-8 and TRBJ2-5 gives the full variable domain: EAGVTQSPTHLIKTRGQQATLRCSPISGHTSVYWYQQALGLGLQFLLWYDEGEERNRGNFPPRFSGRQFPNYSSELNVNALELEDSALYLCASSLVRETQYFGPGTRLLVL.

The chain carries TRBV5-4 and TRBJ1-2; maybe TRBD1 (6 bases). The germline V gene has CDR1 SGHNT and CDR2 YYREEE (reference sequence). Deletions cut 4 bases from V and 8 bases from J, with 18 bases between. This CDR3 has 14 amino acids. CDR3 region: CASSPLQGGEGYTF. CDR3 in DNA: TGTGCCAGCAGCCCATTACAGGGAGGAGAGGGCTACACCTTC. Supplemented by reference TRBV5-4 and TRBJ1-2, the full variable domain reads ETGVTQSPTHLIKTRGQQVTLRCSSQSGHNTVSWYQQALGQGPQFIFQYYREEENGRGNFPPRFSGLQFPNYSSELNVNALELDDSALYLCASSPLQGGEGYTFGSGTRLTVV.

V and J are TRBV6-2 or TRBV6-3 and TRBJ1-1; D is undetermined. Germline V gene lookup returns CDR1 MNHEY and CDR2 SVGEGT. The CDR3 consists of 15 residues. Between the trimmed V and J ends, which lost 6 bases and 4 bases, there was a span of 18 bases. CDR3 residues: CASSSRAARGTEAFF. CDR3 DNA sequence: TGTGCCAGCAGCTCAAGAGCTGCCCGGGGCACTGAAGCTTTCTTT.